Each of the 20 T cell receptor beta chains below was sequenced from the same sample in a study of T cells after posttransplantation cyclophosphamide. Busulfan-fludarabine conditioning, marrow transplant, and cyclophosphamide on days +3 and +4 were administered. Here immunoSEQ multiplex PCR was the method, and the copy in TCRdb shows in-frame clones only, minus some. The table has thousands of clones, over 70% seen once. The sequences come from PBMCs, collected almost 1,500 days after allogeneic stem cell transplant with posttransplant cyclophosphamide. All receptors come from a male patient aged 30 to 39 who received an allogeneic stem cell transplant from a related donor, was CMV-positive, and had acute GVHD only. Some T cells may have originated in the graft donor.

About this clone itself: Germline is not matched at one junction end, which may reflect a read error. J is TRBJ1-4 and V is TRBV7-3, with a weak D call TRBD1 (6 bases). In germline, CDR1 is SGHTA, CDR2 FQGTGA. The CDR3 is 15 amino acids. The CDR3 spells CASSVTGRPNEKLFF. The DNA of the CDR3 is TGTGCCAGCAGCGTAACAGGGAGACCTAATGAAAAACTGTTTTTT. Variable domain in full (rest from reference TRBV7-3 and TRBJ1-4): GAGVSQTPSNKVTEKGKYVELRCDPISGHTALYWYRQSLGQGPEFLIYFQGTGAADDSGLPNDRFFAVRPEGSVSTLKIQRTERGDSAVYLCASSVTGRPNEKLFFGSGTQLSVL.

This sequence joins TRBV5-4 and TRBJ1-3; tentatively, D is TRBD1 (6 bases). V was shortened by 3 bases and J by 4 bases, with 11 bases between the two germline ends. Germline V lookup: CDR1 SGHNT, CDR2 YYREEE (reference sequence). The CDR3 is 14 amino acids. The CDR3 loop is CASSSRGSGNTIYF. The CDR3 DNA follows: TGTGCCAGCAGCTCCAGGGGATCAGGAAACACCATATATTTT.

V is TRBV18 and J is TRBJ2-7, with 7 bases identical to TRBD2. J was trimmed by 1 base and V by 3 bases; bases with no gene match: 12. This CDR3 spans 17 amino acids. The germline gives CDR1 KGHSH, CDR2 LQKENI. The CDR3 sequence: CASSPATGTTRSYEQYF. In DNA form, the CDR3 reads TGTGCCAGCTCACCCGCTACTGGGACTACACGTTCCTACGAGCAGTACTTC.

This clone was detected only once. The chain employs TRBV6-5 and TRBJ2-4; 12 nucleotides line up with TRBD2. This CDR3 has 13 residues. Trimming removed 5 bases from V and 16 bases from J; junction bases left unmatched: 9. Germline CDR1 is MNHEY and CDR2 is SVGAGI. The CDR3 DNA is TGTGCCAGCAGTCTGATGACTAGCGGGGGCTTATACTTC. Translation: CASSLMTSGGLYF.

This clone has just a few counts. This chain uses TRBV18 with TRBJ1-5; 9 bases align to TRBD1. The V gene's germline CDR1 is KGHSH and CDR2 LQKENI. The V gene end was trimmed by 3 bases and the J gene end by 5 bases; junction bases not matched to a gene: 8. The CDR3 has 16 amino acids. CDR3 in amino acids: CASSPAGTGNHQPQHF. The CDR3 nucleotides are TGTGCCAGCTCACCGGCCGGGACAGGGAATCATCAGCCCCAGCATTTT. The full variable domain, completed using reference TRBV18 and TRBJ1-5, is NAGVMQNPRHLVRRRGQEARLRCSPMKGHSHVYWYRQLPEEGLKFMVYLQKENIIDESGMPKERFSAEFPKEGPSILRIQQVVRGDSAAYFCASSPAGTGNHQPQHFGDGTRLSIL.

The rearrangement uses TRBV18 and TRBJ1-1; the match to TRBD1 covers 7 bases. This CDR3 contains 16 residues. CDR1 and CDR2 (germline): KGHSH, LQKENI. Trimming removed 4 bases from V and 1 base from J; junction bases left unmatched: 9. Written as DNA, the CDR3 is TGTGCCAGCTCACTCGACCGGACAGGCCAGAACACTGAAGCTTTCTTT. It encodes CASSLDRTGQNTEAFF.

This chain uses TRBV30 with TRBJ1-5; D perhaps matches TRBD1 (5 bases). Germline loops: CDR1 GTSNPN, CDR2 SVGIG (reference sequence). The CDR3 extends over 16 amino acids. V lost 0 bases, J lost 0 bases, and 12 bases lay in between. The CDR3 nucleotides read TGTGCCTGGAGTGTAGGAAGGGGTCCTAGCAATCAGCCCCAGCATTTT. Its protein product is CAWSVGRGPSNQPQHF.

The chain is built from TRBV28 and TRBJ1-5; D remains unclear. The germline gives CDR1 MDHEN, CDR2 SYDVKM. This CDR3 region has 13 residues. V gave up 3 bases and J gave up 5 bases, with 8 bases separating them. DNA for the CDR3: TGTGCCAGCAGTTTGGCAGTTTATCAGCCCCAGCATTTT. Translation gives CASSLAVYQPQHF.

The chain has TRBV27 and TRBJ2-7; D is perhaps TRBD2 (6 bases). Germline loops: CDR1 MNHEY, CDR2 SMNVEV (reference sequence). Trimming pared 6 bases from V and 3 bases from J, leaving 15 bases between. CDR3 length: 14 amino acids. The CDR3: CASREGGVSYEQYF. The CDR3 region has the DNA TGTGCCAGCAGAGAGGGCGGGGTCAGCTACGAGCAGTACTTC.

The CDR3 spells CAAWGTGPLGSSGANVLTF. For the CDR3, the DNA is TGTGCCGCCTGGGGGACAGGGCCCTTGGGTAGCTCTGGGGCCAACGTCCTGACTTTC. This sequence joins TRBV7-9 and TRBJ2-6; 9 bases line up with TRBD1. Losses at the gene ends were 11 bases for V and 0 bases for J; bases not matched to a gene: 17. Germline CDR1 and CDR2: SEHNR and FQNEAQ (reference sequence). The CDR3 sequence is 19 residues long.

This sequence joins TRBV19 and TRBJ2-2; D is ambiguous. Deletions cut 7 bases from V and 5 bases from J, with 11 bases between. This CDR3 spans 13 amino acids. The germline V gene encodes CDR1 LNHDA and CDR2 SQIVND (reference sequence). The CDR3 loop reads CASTPLDTGELFF. The CDR3, as DNA: TGTGCCAGTACCCCACTCGATACCGGGGAGCTGTTTTTT. Based on the CDR3 plus reference TRBV19 and TRBJ2-2, the full variable domain is DGGITQSPKYLFRKEGQNVTLSCEQNLNHDAMYWYRQDPGQGLRLIYYSQIVNDFQKGDIAEGYSVSREKKESFPLTVTSAQKNPTAFYLCASTPLDTGELFFGEGSRLTVL.

The chain joins TRBV5-1 to TRBJ2-3, with D perhaps TRBD2 (5 bases). This CDR3 is built from 14 residues. The germline gives CDR1 SGHRS, CDR2 YFSETQ. Trimming took off 0 bases at V and 3 bases at J, with 8 bases between the two ends. CDR3 sequence reads: CASSLALATDTQYF. CDR3 nucleotides: TGCGCCAGCAGCTTGGCGCTAGCTACAGATACGCAGTATTTT.

This clone was counted a few times. The chain combines TRBV15 with TRBJ1-5, with 10 bases matching TRBD1. Losses at the gene ends were 5 bases for V and 0 bases for J; bases not matched to a gene: 7. The CDR3 totals 17 residues. Germline CDR1 reads LNHNV; CDR2 reads YYDKDF (reference sequence). The CDR3: CATSSDRGRYSNQPQHF. The CDR3 region has the DNA TGTGCCACCAGCTCCGACAGGGGGCGGTATAGCAATCAGCCCCAGCATTTT.

The gene calls are TRBV9 and TRBJ1-1; 11 bases map to TRBD1. Germline V gives CDR1 SGDLS, CDR2 YYNGEE. V shed 0 bases and J 1 base; nucleotides not matched to a gene: 8. The CDR3 totals 18 residues. The CDR3 region has the DNA TGTGCCAGCAGCGTAGACGGACAGGGGGCGAGGTCGAACACTGAAGCTTTCTTT. Encoded protein: CASSVDGQGARSNTEAFF.

V gene TRBV20-1 combines with J gene TRBJ1-2; maybe TRBD1 (5 bases). CDR1 and CDR2 from the germline V gene are DFQATT and SNEGSKA (reference sequence). This CDR3 is 11 amino acids long. The ends were cut back, 7 bases at V and 2 bases at J, with 8 bases in the middle. In DNA, the CDR3 is TGCAGTGGAACAGGAAACTATGGCTACACCTTC. Protein sequence: CSGTGNYGYTF.

This chain connects TRBV5-1 to TRBJ1-4; TRBD1 agrees at 8 bases. The CDR3 sequence is 14 residues long. The V and J ends lost 4 bases and 4 bases, in that order; junction bases with no gene match: 3. Germline CDR1 and CDR2: SGHRS and YFSETQ. As DNA, the CDR3 is TGCGCCAGCAGCGAGGACAGGGTTAATGAAAAACTGTTTTTT. This gives the protein CASSEDRVNEKLFF.

The rearrangement uses TRBV4-2 and TRBJ2-1; D remains unclear. The V and J ends lost 0 bases and 4 bases respectively, with 16 bases between them. In germline, CDR1 is LGHNA, CDR2 YNFKEQ. This CDR3 has 17 amino acids. The CDR3, as DNA: TGTGCCAGCAGCCAAGATGTTGCGGAGTCCGGTTACAATGAGCAGTTCTTC. This codes for CASSQDVAESGYNEQFF.

V and J are TRBV11-2 and TRBJ2-7; D is undetermined. The CDR3 contains 14 residues. Germline V CDR1 and CDR2: SGHAT, FQNNGV. Trimming took off 0 bases at V and 6 bases at J, with 12 bases between the two ends. In nucleotides, the CDR3 is TGTGCCAGCAGCTTAGATCCACTCCCCGCCGAGCAGTACTTC. Amino acids: CASSLDPLPAEQYF.

The V call is TRBV10-3, the J call TRBJ1-1, with 9 bases identical to TRBD1. CDR1 and CDR2 from the germline V gene are ENHRY and SYGVKD. The V and J ends lost 0 bases and 7 bases, in that order; junction bases with no gene match: 6. The CDR3 contains 15 residues. The CDR3: CAISESTGGLGEAFF. CDR3 DNA: TGTGCCATCAGTGAGTCGACAGGGGGATTGGGTGAAGCTTTCTTT.

The genes are TRBV30 and TRBJ2-7; the D gene is possibly TRBD1 (6 bases). Germline lookup yields CDR1 GTSNPN and CDR2 SVGIG (reference sequence). V was trimmed by 0 bases and J by 4 bases, leaving 10 bases between them. The CDR3 contains 13 residues. For the CDR3, the DNA is TGTGCCTGGAGTGTAGGGACAAATTACGAGCAGTACTTC. The encoded protein is CAWSVGTNYEQYF.